The next 32 T cell receptor beta chains were all read from a single sample in a study of cytomegalovirus exposure and HLA in healthy donors. Some clones are missing from TCRdb's copy, which holds only in-frame ones; the method was immunoSEQ multiplex PCR. The sample contains over 85,000 clones, approximately 93% of which appear only once. The sequencing sample was made of PBMCs. The receptors were gathered from a woman in her thirties in good health and CMV-seropositive.

This clone was detected only once. The chain combines TRBV29-1 with TRBJ2-3, with D perhaps matching TRBD1 (5 bases). Germline values: CDR1 SQVTM, CDR2 ANQGSEA. The V end was cut by 5 bases, the J end by 2 bases, with 8 bases between. There are 12 residues in the CDR3. The CDR3 loop is CSVFRVTDTQYF. The DNA of the CDR3 is TGCAGCGTTTTCAGGGTCACAGATACGCAGTATTTT.

This chain links TRBV6-1 with TRBJ2-4; TRBD2 agrees at 9 bases. This CDR3 has 16 amino acids. Per germline, CDR1 MNHNS and CDR2 SASEGT. The trim removed 4 bases at V and 3 bases at J, leaving 7 bases unmatched. CDR3 DNA: TGTGCCAGCAGTGCTCCGGGCGGGGGGGGCAAAAACATTCAGTACTTC. Protein product: CASSAPGGGGKNIQYF.

V usage is TRBV2 and J usage is TRBJ2-7, with D perhaps TRBD2 (5 bases). V was shortened by 2 bases and J by 2 bases, with 13 bases between the two germline ends. CDR3 size: 15 residues. CDR1 is SNHLY, CDR2 FYNNEI, per germline. CDR3 in DNA: TGTGCCAGCAGTGAAACCGGGGAACCCACCTACGAGCAGTACTTC. Residues: CASSETGEPTYEQYF.

V gene TRBV10-3 combines with J gene TRBJ2-3; unclear D gene. There are 12 residues in the CDR3. Germline CDR1 reads ENHRY; CDR2 reads SYGVKD. Trimming pared 5 bases from V and 2 bases from J, leaving 5 bases between. CDR3 region: CAISLATDTQYF. For the CDR3, the DNA is TGTGCCATCAGTTTAGCCACAGATACGCAGTATTTT.

V and J are TRBV2 and TRBJ1-5; the match to TRBD1 covers 7 bases. With V trimmed by 6 bases and J by 6 bases, 11 bases remained unmatched. Looked up from germline, CDR1 is SNHLY and CDR2 is FYNNEI. The CDR3 is made up of 15 amino acids. CDR3 in DNA: TGTGCCAGCAGGGCAGAGACAGGGTTGGGTCAGCCCCAGCATTTT. This codes for CASRAETGLGQPQHF.

This clone was observed once. The V call is TRBV9, the J call TRBJ2-1; D might be TRBD2 (6 bases). Between the trimmed V and J ends, which lost 2 bases and 7 bases, there was a span of 13 bases. Germline lookup yields CDR1 SGDLS and CDR2 YYNGEE. The CDR3 is 14 amino acids. The CDR3 coding sequence is TGTGCCAGCAGCGTTAGGACTAAAGGTAATGAGCAGTTCTTC. Its translation: CASSVRTKGNEQFF.

In nucleotides, the CDR3 is TGTGCCTGGAGTGTAGAGCTAGAGCAGTTCTTC. This encodes CAWSVELEQFF. The rearrangement joins TRBV30 to TRBJ2-1; D is unclear. CDR3 size: 11 residues. With 0 bases removed from V and 10 bases from J, the gap between germline ends came to 7 bases. CDR1 GTSNPN and CDR2 SVGIG come from the germline V gene (reference sequence).

J is TRBJ2-5 and V is TRBV7-8; TRBD1 is a possible D gene (5 bases). Germline V gene data show CDR1 as SGHVS and CDR2 as FQNEAQ. The length of the CDR3 is 11 residues. V lost 4 bases, J lost 8 bases, and 8 bases lay in between. The CDR3 spells CASSSDRTQYF. The DNA for the CDR3 is TGTGCCAGCAGCTCCGACAGAACCCAGTACTTC.

The gene calls are TRBV7-2 and TRBJ2-7; D call uncertain. This CDR3 has 14 amino acids. V was cut by 5 bases and J by 3 bases, with 14 bases left in between. Germline V gene data show CDR1 as SGHTA and CDR2 as FQGNSA. The CDR3 reads CASSLTRGGYEQYF. Written as DNA, the CDR3 is TGTGCCAGCAGCCTCACCCGAGGTGGCTACGAGCAGTACTTC.

The chain joins TRBV29-1 to TRBJ2-6; D call uncertain. Germline V CDR1 and CDR2: SQVTM, ANQGSEA. The CDR3 length is 14 residues. Trimming took off 6 bases at V and 0 bases at J, with 9 bases between the two ends. CDR3 DNA sequence: TGCAGCGTCTCCCCAGGCTCTGGGGCCAACGTCCTGACTTTC. Its protein product is CSVSPGSGANVLTF.

The rearrangement uses TRBV6-6 and TRBJ1-2; 9 positions agree with TRBD1. The length of the CDR3 is 15 residues. Germline V lookup: CDR1 MNHNY, CDR2 SVGAGI (reference sequence). J lost 5 bases, V lost 5 bases, and 9 bases had no gene match. CDR3 in DNA: TGTGCCAGCAGTAGGGACAGGGCCACGCTTTATGGCTACACCTTC. It yields the protein CASSRDRATLYGYTF.

The chain recombines TRBV28 with TRBJ2-3, with 7 bases that match TRBD2. The length of the CDR3 is 11 residues. Germline CDR1 and CDR2: MDHEN and SYDVKM. V dropped 11 bases and J dropped 4; count of bases not matched to a gene: 3. As DNA, the CDR3 is TGTGCCGGGGGGAGGGCAGATACGCAGTATTTT. Protein sequence: CAGGRADTQYF.

The chain uses TRBV2 and TRBJ1-4; D gene ambiguous. The V end lost 8 bases, the J end lost 4 bases, and 11 bases lay between the germline ends. The germline gives CDR1 SNHLY, CDR2 FYNNEI. CDR3 length equals 13 residues. The DNA of the CDR3 is TGTGCCAGCCAGAGGGCACTTAATGAAAAACTGTTTTTT. It encodes CASQRALNEKLFF.

As to this clone: The sample contains more than one DNA sequence encoding this CDR3. The rearrangement joins TRBV6-1 to TRBJ2-1; no firm D call. V lost 3 bases and J lost 4, with 4 bases in between. Germline CDR1 reads MNHNS; CDR2 reads SASEGT. CDR3 length equals 12 residues. The CDR3, as DNA: TGTGCCAGCAGTGAGCGATACAATGAGCAGTTCTTC. It encodes CASSERYNEQFF.

CDR3 DNA sequence: TGTGCCATCACACCGGGACAGGGAACTGGAAACACCATATATTTT. It yields the protein CAITPGQGTGNTIYF. V gene TRBV10-3 combines with J gene TRBJ1-3; the match to TRBD1 covers 9 bases. The germline CDR1 and CDR2 sequences are ENHRY and SYGVKD. This CDR3 region has 15 residues. The junction had 6 bases not matched to a gene; V was cut back by 7 bases and J by 2 bases.

The chain recombines TRBV5-1 with TRBJ2-3; the match to TRBD1 covers 9 bases. The CDR3 spans 17 residues. Germline assignment: CDR1 SGHRS and CDR2 YFSETQ. V shed 4 bases, J shed 6 bases, and the junction held 15 bases outside the gene matches. The CDR3 sequence: CASSLTPGQGFVDTQYF. The CDR3, as DNA: TGCGCCAGCAGCCTCACGCCGGGACAGGGATTTGTCGATACGCAGTATTTT.

This clone has only one observation. The chain uses TRBV7-9 and TRBJ2-7; 14 bases fit TRBD2. Per germline, CDR1 SEHNR and CDR2 FQNEAQ (reference sequence). The CDR3 totals 18 residues. Trimming removed 5 bases from V and 5 bases from J; junction bases left unmatched: 14. CDR3 sequence: CASSSGLAGGWGRHEQYF. CDR3 DNA sequence: TGTGCCAGCAGCAGTGGACTAGCGGGAGGATGGGGTCGCCACGAGCAGTACTTC.

This chain joins TRBV18 and TRBJ1-1; a weak D match, TRBD1 (5 bases). Germline lookup yields CDR1 KGHSH and CDR2 LQKENI. CDR3 length equals 15 residues. With 0 bases removed from V and 2 bases from J, the gap between germline ends came to 10 bases. In DNA form, the CDR3 reads TGTGCCAGCTCACCACCGCGGGGCAGTAACACTGAAGCTTTCTTT. Translating it yields CASSPPRGSNTEAFF. The variable domain in full, with the rest retrieved from reference TRBV18 and TRBJ1-1, is NAGVMQNPRHLVRRRGQEARLRCSPMKGHSHVYWYRQLPEEGLKFMVYLQKENIIDESGMPKERFSAEFPKEGPSILRIQQVVRGDSAAYFCASSPPRGSNTEAFFGQGTRLTVV.

The CDR3 sequence: CASSLTQDFYGYTF. CDR3 in DNA: TGTGCCAGCAGCTTAACACAAGACTTCTATGGCTACACCTTC. The chain joins TRBV7-2 to TRBJ1-2, with D uncertain. This CDR3 is built from 14 residues. Germline V gene lookup returns CDR1 SGHTA and CDR2 FQGNSA. V was cut by 2 bases and J by 4 bases, with 11 bases left in between.

The gene calls are TRBV30 and TRBJ2-1; 7 nucleotides agree with TRBD1. The CDR3 extends over 12 amino acids. J was trimmed by 7 bases and V by 5 bases; bases with no gene match: 5. CDR1 and CDR2 from the germline V gene are GTSNPN and SVGIG (reference sequence). The CDR3 DNA reads TGTGCCTGGGGGGGACAGCCAAATGAGCAGTTCTTC. Translation gives CAWGGQPNEQFF. The variable domain in full, completed from reference TRBV30 and TRBJ2-1, reads SQTIHQWPATLVQPVGSPLSLECTVEGTSNPNLYWYRQAAGRGLQLLFYSVGIGQISSEVPQNLSASRPQDRQFILSSKKLLLSDSGFYLCAWGGQPNEQFFGPGTRLTVL.

The rearrangement uses TRBV15 and TRBJ1-4, with no clear D. The CDR3 length is 15 residues. Trimming removed 3 bases from V and 1 base from J, with 9 bases in between. Germline V gene data show CDR1 as LNHNV and CDR2 as YYDKDF (reference sequence). The CDR3 coding sequence is TGTGCCACCAGCAGTCTCGGCGGAACTAATGAAAAACTGTTTTTT. It yields the protein CATSSLGGTNEKLFF.

The V and J genes are TRBV27 and TRBJ2-4; no firm D call. The CDR3 has 14 amino acids. The germline CDR1 and CDR2 sequences are MNHEY and SMNVEV (reference sequence). Deletions cut 5 bases from V and 0 bases from J, with 8 bases between. CDR3 sequence: CASSPTEAKNIQYF. Written as DNA, the CDR3 is TGTGCCAGCAGTCCAACAGAAGCCAAAAACATTCAGTACTTC.

The chain combines TRBV29-1 with TRBJ2-7; 13 bases match TRBD2. There are 15 residues in the CDR3. The J segment lost 4 bases and the V segment lost 6 bases, leaving 9 bases of the junction unmatched. CDR1 is SQVTM and CDR2 is ANQGSEA in the germline V gene. This CDR3 reads CSVGGLAGEIYEQYF. As DNA, the CDR3 is TGCAGCGTAGGAGGACTAGCGGGAGAAATATACGAGCAGTACTTC.

The J gene is TRBJ1-2, the V gene TRBV30; 8 positions match TRBD1. The CDR3 length is 13 residues. Germline V gene sequence: CDR1 GTSNPN, CDR2 SVGIG (reference sequence). J gave up 7 bases and V 4 bases, and 8 bases lay outside the gene matches. CDR3 loop: CAWNDRGRVGYTF. The CDR3 DNA sequence: TGTGCCTGGAACGACAGGGGTAGGGTTGGCTACACCTTC.

The chain links TRBV4-3 to TRBJ2-7, with D possibly matching TRBD1 (6 bases). CDR3 length: 15 amino acids. The germline V gene encodes CDR1 LGHNA and CDR2 YSLEER. Trimming removed 1 base at V and 5 bases at J, with 15 bases between. Written as DNA, the CDR3 is TGCGCCAGCAGCCAAGGTCTGCGGACAGTCCACGAGCAGTACTTC. It codes for CASSQGLRTVHEQYF.

This clone was picked up one time. Other DNA sequences within the sample encode an identical CDR3. As DNA, the CDR3 is TGTGCCAGCAGCTTAGAGTTCGGGGGTCGGGGGGACAATGAGCAGTTCTTC. The encoded protein is CASSLEFGGRGDNEQFF. The chain is built from TRBV11-3 and TRBJ2-1; 7 nucleotides align to TRBD2. There are 17 residues in the CDR3. Trimming took 0 bases from V and 5 from J; bases not matched to a gene: 10. CDR1 is SGHNT and CDR2 is YENEEA in the germline V gene.

This chain uses TRBV5-4 with TRBJ2-7, with D possibly TRBD2 on 6 matching bases. This CDR3 has 17 amino acids. Trimming cost V 4 bases and J 7 bases, with 27 bases left between them. Per germline, CDR1 SGHNT and CDR2 YYREEE (reference sequence). The chain's CDR3 is CASSLTQGLHSRGEQYF. CDR3 nucleotides: TGTGCCAGCAGCCTGACCCAGGGACTCCATTCCCGAGGGGAGCAGTACTTC.

This chain uses TRBV9 with TRBJ2-3; D might be TRBD2 (7 bases). Germline CDR1 and CDR2: SGDLS and YYNGEE. V shed 4 bases and J shed 1 base, with 16 bases lying between them. This CDR3 is built from 16 residues. CDR3: CASSRLGGAGTDTQYF. Written as DNA, the CDR3 is TGTGCCAGCAGCCGCCTGGGGGGGGCGGGCACAGATACGCAGTATTTT.

The chain recombines TRBV27 with TRBJ1-5, with 7 bases matching TRBD1. The CDR3 has 14 residues. Losses at the gene ends were 5 bases for V and 6 bases for J; bases not matched to a gene: 7. From germline, CDR1 is MNHEY and CDR2 SMNVEV (reference sequence). DNA for the CDR3: TGTGCCAGCAGTACCCAAGGGGGCGGTCAGCCCCAGCATTTT. Amino acids: CASSTQGGGQPQHF.

V gene TRBV7-9 combines with J gene TRBJ2-5; D call uncertain. The CDR3 runs 11 residues. Germline CDR1 and CDR2: SEHNR and FQNEAQ (reference sequence). Trimming took off 5 bases at V and 5 bases at J, with 6 bases between the two ends. The CDR3 bases are TGTGCCAGCAGCGTTATTGAGACCCAGTACTTC. It is translated as CASSVIETQYF.

The chain is built from TRBV10-3 and TRBJ2-7, with 7 nucleotides matching TRBD2. Germline CDR1 reads ENHRY; CDR2 reads SYGVKD. The CDR3 consists of 18 residues. V was clipped by 7 bases and J by 5 bases; unmatched bases: 23. CDR3 protein: CAIKGSTILAGVVDEQYF. For the CDR3, the DNA is TGTGCCATCAAGGGGTCGACGATTCTGGCGGGAGTCGTGGACGAGCAGTACTTC.

Written as DNA, the CDR3 is TGCGCCAGCAGCTACCACAGGAACACTGAAGCTTTCTTT. It specifies CASSYHRNTEAFF. The V call is TRBV5-1, the J call TRBJ1-1; no firm D call. CDR1 and CDR2 from the germline V gene are SGHRS and YFSETQ. The CDR3 is 13 amino acids. Trimming removed 3 bases from V and 1 base from J, with 7 bases in between.